Listed here are 4 T cell receptor beta chains from one sample, sequenced in a study of response to subunit inactivated influenza vaccine. TCRdb re-derived calls from the RT-PCR reads in MiXCR, one entry per CDR3 protein. The profile covers 750,000 to 850,000 distinct CDR3 sequences, with around 20% appearing a single time and 11% taken by the ten largest. The sample was PBMCs from blood, taken roughly 5 days after vaccination. These receptors were obtained from a man between 50 and 59 years old who received an inactivated influenza vaccine.

This clonotype was picked up many times. The chain couples TRBV5-1 to TRBJ2-2; D not resolved. CDR1 and CDR2 (germline): SGHRS, YFSETQ. Trimming left V 6 bases short and J 0 bases short, with 9 bases between. The CDR3 has 14 amino acids. CDR3 bases: TGCGCCAGCAAGTTAACCACGAACACCGGGGAGCTGTTTTTT. It codes for CASKLTTNTGELFF.

This clonotype turned up a few times. J is TRBJ1-5 and V is TRBV29-1; D is possibly TRBD1 (6 bases). Trimming took 6 bases from V and 6 from J, leaving 18 bases between them. The CDR3 is 14 amino acids. The germline V gene has CDR1 SQVTM and CDR2 ANQGSEA. CDR3 sequence reads: CSVAGTGAGQPQHF. In DNA, the CDR3 is TGCAGCGTCGCCGGGACGGGGGCAGGTCAGCCCCAGCATTTT.

This clonotype occurred a few times. V usage is TRBV12-3 or TRBV12-4 and J usage is TRBJ2-1; perhaps TRBD1 as D (6 bases). Trimming took off 7 bases at V and 0 bases at J, with 19 bases between the two ends. The CDR3 is 17 amino acids. The CDR3 nucleotides are TGTGCCAGCAAGGGGCTGGGTAGGGGGAGCTCCTACAATGAGCAGTTCTTC. Amino acids: CASKGLGRGSSYNEQFF.

This rearrangement joins TRBV7-8 to TRBJ2-3, with TRBD1 identical over 9 bases. This CDR3 is built from 16 residues. The V and J ends lost 5 bases and 6 bases, in that order; junction bases with no gene match: 12. Looked up from germline, CDR1 is SGHVS and CDR2 is FQNEAQ. CDR3 region: CASSTPGQGIGDTQYF. DNA for the CDR3: TGTGCCAGCAGCACTCCGGGACAGGGTATCGGGGATACGCAGTATTTT.